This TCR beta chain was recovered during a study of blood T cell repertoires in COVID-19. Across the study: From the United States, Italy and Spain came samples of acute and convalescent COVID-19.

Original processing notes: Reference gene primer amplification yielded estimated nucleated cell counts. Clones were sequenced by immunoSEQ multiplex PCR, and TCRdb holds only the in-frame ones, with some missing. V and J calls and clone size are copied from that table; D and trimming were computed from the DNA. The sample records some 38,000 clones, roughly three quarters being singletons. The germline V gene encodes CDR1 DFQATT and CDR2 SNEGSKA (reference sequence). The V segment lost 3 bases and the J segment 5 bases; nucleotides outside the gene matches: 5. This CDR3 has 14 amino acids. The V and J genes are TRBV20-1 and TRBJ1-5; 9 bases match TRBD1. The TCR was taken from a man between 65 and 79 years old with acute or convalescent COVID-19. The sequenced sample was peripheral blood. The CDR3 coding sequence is TGCAGTGCTAGTCGGGGACAGGGATATCAGCCCCAGCATTTT. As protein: CSASRGQGYQPQHF.